The TCR beta chain described here comes from a study of T-cell memory formation after mild COVID-19. V shed 6 bases and J shed 1 base, with 9 bases lying between them. This CDR3 spans 13 amino acids. Germline CDR1 MNHEY, CDR2 SVGAGI. With constant-segment primers, 5'RACE yielded cDNA libraries of TCR alpha and TCR beta that carried sample barcodes and UMIs. TCRdb fed the 5' RACE reads into MiXCR, producing one record per CDR3 protein. The data contain 180,000 or so distinct CDR3 sequences, 11% of them seen just once; the ten biggest clones take up 3.8%. Study-wide results and caveats: Balance between CD4 and CD8 was seen in clones contracting day 15 to 85, and a CD4+ lean was seen in later expanders.

This clonotype was counted ten times or more. Its antigen is unknown. This receptor was taken from a man between 18 and 29 years old who had mild COVID-19 (a few samples of this study predate the infection). Cell type and time point are not known. The sample taken for sequencing was PBMCs or a T cell subset sorted from them (not recorded which). This chain uses TRBV6-5 with TRBJ2-5; D gene unclear. The CDR3 coding sequence is TGTGCCAGCAGCCGGCAGCTCCAAGAGACCCAGTACTTC. Translating it yields CASSRQLQETQYF.